This is a list of T cell receptor beta chains from one sample in a study of blood T cell repertoires in COVID-19. Measured with immunoSEQ multiplex PCR; TCRdb has only the in-frame clones, and not every one. The profile shows fewer than 200,000 clones, roughly 84% of them singletons. Sequencing was done on a sample of peripheral blood. Receptors were obtained from a woman aged 55-69 years with COVID-19, enrolled during active disease. CDR3s include the opening cysteine and the closing phenylalanine or tryptophan. Fields, in order: V gene, D gene, J gene, clone size, CDR3 protein, CDR3 DNA. The D gene is left open where the match is weak. Clone size is given for some rows only: seen once, a few or many times, or a class if the clone is expanded.

>TRBV19|TRBD1|TRBJ1-4|NA
CASSLTGTGVEKLFF
TGTGCCAGTAGTCTTACCGGGACAGGGGTAGAAAAACTGTTTTTT
>TRBV27|NA|TRBJ1-5|NA
CASSLMAGNQPQHF
TGTGCCAGCAGTTTAATGGCAGGTAATCAGCCCCAGCATTTT
>TRBV13|NA|TRBJ2-1|NA
CASSREVEQFF
TGTGCCAGCAGCAGGGAGGTTGAGCAGTTCTTC
>TRBV2|NA|TRBJ2-1|NA
CASKELGQYNEQFF
TGTGCCAGCAAAGAGTTAGGACAGTACAATGAGCAGTTCTTC
>TRBV11-1|TRBD1|TRBJ1-6|NA
CASSSRQGRNSPLHF
TGTGCCAGCAGCTCCAGACAGGGGCGGAATTCACCCCTCCACTTT
>TRBV27|NA|TRBJ1-5|NA
CASSLSGQGSDHSNQPQHF
TGTGCCAGCAGTTTGTCAGGGCAGGGCTCGGATCATAGCAATCAGCCCCAGCATTTT
>TRBV19|TRBD2|TRBJ2-3|NA
CASSIGLAGGLSTDTQYF
TGTGCCAGTAGTATAGGTCTAGCGGGGGGACTTAGCACAGATACGCAGTATTTT
>TRBV6-5|NA|TRBJ2-3|NA
CASRREEMYTDTQYF
TGTGCCAGCAGGAGGGAAGAGATGTACACAGATACGCAGTATTTT
>TRBV24-1|TRBD2|TRBJ2-2|NA
CATSGGGWRTGELFF
TGTGCCACCAGTGGGGGAGGGTGGAGAACCGGGGAGCTGTTTTTT
>TRBV6-5|NA|TRBJ1-1|NA
CASSREGGGTEAFF
TGTGCCAGCAGTCGCGAAGGGGGGGGCACTGAAGCTTTCTTT
>TRBV6-6|TRBD2|TRBJ2-1|NA
CASRGLAGGIYNEQFF
TGTGCCAGCAGGGGACTGGCGGGGGGGATCTACAATGAGCAGTTCTTC
>TRBV7-3|NA|TRBJ1-2|NA
CASSQGYGYTF
TGTGCCAGCAGCCAGGGGTACGGCTACACCTTC
>TRBV4-2|TRBD1|TRBJ2-5|NA
CASRPTGTGQETQYF
TGTGCCAGCAGACCCACCGGGACAGGGCAAGAGACCCAGTACTTC
>TRBV30|NA|TRBJ1-2|NA
CAVNQGSYTF
TGTGCCGTGAATCAGGGGAGCTACACCTTC
>TRBV19|TRBD1|TRBJ2-2|NA
CASSRTGALHRELFF
TGTGCCAGTAGTCGGACAGGGGCCCTCCATAGGGAGCTGTTTTTT
>TRBV24-1|NA|TRBJ1-5|NA
CATSDLGPGQPQHF
TGTGCCACCAGTGATTTGGGTCCGGGTCAGCCCCAGCATTTT
>TRBV7-9|TRBD1|TRBJ2-3|NA
CASSQDDRGNTQYF
TGTGCCAGCAGCCAAGATGACAGGGGAAATACGCAGTATTTT
>TRBV10-1|NA|TRBJ2-7|NA
CASSENRAGEQYF
TGCGCCAGCAGTGAGAACAGGGCGGGTGAGCAGTACTTC
>TRBV11-2|NA|TRBJ1-1|NA
CASSSPGQPHTEAFF
TGTGCCAGCAGCTCACCCGGACAGCCCCACACTGAAGCTTTCTTT
>TRBV19|TRBD2|TRBJ2-1|NA
CASSAVGTSVNEQFF
TGTGCCAGTAGTGCCGTCGGGACTAGCGTGAATGAGCAGTTCTTC
>TRBV29-1|TRBD1|TRBJ2-1|NA
CSVPTGGGSYNEQFF
TGCAGCGTCCCTACAGGGGGAGGCTCCTACAATGAGCAGTTCTTC
>TRBV6-5|NA|TRBJ1-6|NA
CASSYSGRGNSPLHF
TGTGCCAGCAGTTACTCGGGCAGGGGTAATTCACCCCTCCACTTT
>TRBV19|TRBD1|TRBJ1-2|NA
CASSPPDRPNYGYTF
TGTGCCAGTAGTCCGCCGGACAGGCCCAACTATGGCTACACCTTC
>TRBV5-4|TRBD2|TRBJ2-5|NA
CASSGIAGGQWETQYF
TGTGCCAGCAGCGGGATAGCGGGGGGGCAATGGGAGACCCAGTACTTC
>TRBV28|TRBD1|TRBJ1-3|few
CASSFRTGHDGNTIYF
TGTGCCAGCAGTTTCAGGACAGGGCACGATGGAAACACCATATATTTT
>TRBV11-2|NA|TRBJ1-3|NA
CASSFQGFSGNTIYF
TGTGCCAGCAGCTTTCAGGGATTCTCTGGAAACACCATATATTTT
>TRBV7-2|NA|TRBJ1-3|NA
CASSLALRAGNTIYF
TGTGCCAGCAGCTTAGCGCTCAGGGCTGGAAACACCATATATTTT
>TRBV6-5|NA|TRBJ1-2|NA
CASSYQALANYGYTF
TGTGCCAGCAGTTACCAAGCCCTCGCTAACTATGGCTACACCTTC
>TRBV5-1|TRBD1|TRBJ1-4|NA
CASSGTGGQLVEKLFF
TGCGCCAGCAGCGGGACAGGGGGCCAGCTGGTAGAAAAACTGTTTTTT
>TRBV5-1|NA|TRBJ1-2|NA
CASSYDRDTNRRGYTF
TGCGCCAGCAGCTATGACCGGGACACCAATCGCCGTGGCTACACCTTC
>TRBV11-3|TRBD1|TRBJ2-2|NA
CASSSTGTDTGELFF
TGTGCCAGCAGCTCAACCGGGACAGATACCGGGGAGCTGTTTTTT
>TRBV4-1|NA|TRBJ1-5|NA
CASSLDRNYQPQHF
TGCGCCAGCAGCCTGGACAGAAATTATCAGCCCCAGCATTTT
>TRBV5-6|NA|TRBJ2-3|NA
CASQRSRSTDTQYF
TGTGCCAGTCAACGGTCCAGGAGCACAGATACGCAGTATTTT
>TRBV19|NA|TRBJ2-1|NA
CASSIDIGRGYNEQFF
TGTGCCAGTAGTATAGATATCGGCAGGGGCTACAATGAGCAGTTCTTC
>TRBV3-1/TRBV3-2|NA|TRBJ1-1|NA
CASSQDRGRGAFF
TGTGCCAGCAGCCAAGATAGGGGAAGGGGTGCTTTCTTT